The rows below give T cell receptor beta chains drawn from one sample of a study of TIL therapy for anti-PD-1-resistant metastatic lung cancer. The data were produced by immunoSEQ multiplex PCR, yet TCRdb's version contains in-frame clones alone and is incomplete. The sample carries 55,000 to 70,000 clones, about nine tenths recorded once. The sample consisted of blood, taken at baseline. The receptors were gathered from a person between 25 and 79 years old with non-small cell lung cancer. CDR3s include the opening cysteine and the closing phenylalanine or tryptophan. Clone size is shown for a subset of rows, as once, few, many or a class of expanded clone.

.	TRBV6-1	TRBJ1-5	CASSEYRGRANQPQHF
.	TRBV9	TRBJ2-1	CASSGRAGGLTEQFF
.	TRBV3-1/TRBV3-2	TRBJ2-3	CASSQDLAASTDTQYF
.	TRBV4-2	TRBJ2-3	CASSQDSGTGGMNTQYF
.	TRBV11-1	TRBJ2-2	CASSLTWDGNTGELFF
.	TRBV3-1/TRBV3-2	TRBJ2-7	CASSPGTPREQYF
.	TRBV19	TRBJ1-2	CASSPVGTGDGHGYTF
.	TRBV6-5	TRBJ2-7	CASSRTGLLTYEQYF
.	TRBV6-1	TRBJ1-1	CASSDPISGTKAFF
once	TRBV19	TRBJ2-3	CASSIKIGGTDTQYF
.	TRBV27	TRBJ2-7	CASSLLAGTTYEQYF
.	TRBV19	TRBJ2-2	CASSYGQPGAKNTGELFF
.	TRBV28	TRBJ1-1	CASSLQNTEAFF
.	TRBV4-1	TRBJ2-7	CASSQGDSNYEQYF
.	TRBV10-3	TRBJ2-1	CAISESSSTDEQFF
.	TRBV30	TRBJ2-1	CAWSTASGSNEQFF
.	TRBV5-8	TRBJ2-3	CASSFGLGTTDTQYF
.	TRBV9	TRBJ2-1	CASSAGTGSYNEQFF
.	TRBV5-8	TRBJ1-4	CASSLGAAGGWEKLFF
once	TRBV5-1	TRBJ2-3	CASSLGTSWYTDTQYF
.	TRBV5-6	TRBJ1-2	CASSLGGTGTNGYTF
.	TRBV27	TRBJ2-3	CASSSLAGYRTDTQYF
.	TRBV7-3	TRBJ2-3	CASSFGDSDTQYF
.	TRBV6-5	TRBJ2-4	CASRPTGDGIQYF
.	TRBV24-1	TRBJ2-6	CATSFSGANVLTF
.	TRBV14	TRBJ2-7	CASSLNPYEQYF
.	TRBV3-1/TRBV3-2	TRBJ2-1	CASSQAGSNEQFF
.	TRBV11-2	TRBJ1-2	CASSLRTGGNYGYTF
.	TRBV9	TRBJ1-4	CASSVGATNEKLFF
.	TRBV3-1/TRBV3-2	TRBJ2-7	CASSPGTPGEQYF
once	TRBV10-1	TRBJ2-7	CASSRAGSRGYEQYF
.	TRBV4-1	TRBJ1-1	CASSQGILRRGVNTEAFF
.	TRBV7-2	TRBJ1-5	CASSFWQGHQPQHF
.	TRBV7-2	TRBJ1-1	CASSLARFTEAFF
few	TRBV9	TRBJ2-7	CASSVGVGFTYEQYF
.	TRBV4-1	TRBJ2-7	CASSQGRAYEQYF
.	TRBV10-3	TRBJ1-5	CAISEGQGNQPQHF
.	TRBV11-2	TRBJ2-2	CASSPIATNTGELFF
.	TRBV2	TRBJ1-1	CASNWGRTNTEAFF
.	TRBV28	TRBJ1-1	CASRWGGSVTEAFF
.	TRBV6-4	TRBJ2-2	CASRPDPNTGELFF
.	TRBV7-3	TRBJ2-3	CASSSDSTRPSTDTQYF
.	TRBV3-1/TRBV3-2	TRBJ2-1	CASSQDLERGVNEQFF
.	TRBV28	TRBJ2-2	CASKVSGLDTGELFF
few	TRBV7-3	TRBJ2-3	CASSRRDRDTDTQYF
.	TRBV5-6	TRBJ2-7	CASSLLAVNYEQYF
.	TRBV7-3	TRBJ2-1	CASSQGQGPYNEQFF
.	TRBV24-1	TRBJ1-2	CATSDLDRNYGYTF
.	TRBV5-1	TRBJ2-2	CASSLGLGQGDVTGELFF
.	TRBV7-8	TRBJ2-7	CASSSIDSGTGGYEQYF
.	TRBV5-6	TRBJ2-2	CASSAVPAGGTGELFF
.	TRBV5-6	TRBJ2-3	CASSLGQGGGRQYF
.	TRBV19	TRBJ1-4	CASSRKGDEKLFF
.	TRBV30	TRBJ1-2	CAWVKEGYGYTF
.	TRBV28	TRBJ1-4	CASSLRDMTATNEKLFF
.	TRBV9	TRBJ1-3	CASSVEPAGNTIYF
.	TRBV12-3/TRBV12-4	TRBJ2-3	CASTKLVDTQYF